The text below deals with one T cell receptor (beta chain). Its antigen is unidentified. The data stem from a study of cytomegalovirus exposure and HLA in healthy donors. The study, taken as a whole, reports: The likely origin of a cluster of highly shared sequence variants was a sequencing artifact. The authors confirmed in vitro that three CMV-associated chains were specific for CMV antigens. Presence/absence analyses supposed approximately even sequencing depth among donors.

The PCR had 60 Vbeta and 13 Jbeta primers. Clones were read by immunoSEQ multiplex PCR, and TCRdb kept only the in-frame ones, dropping some. The data show fewer than 150,000 clones, over 65% seen once. The V end lost 3 bases, the J end lost 13 bases, and 9 bases lay between the germline ends. The CDR3 is made up of 11 amino acids. Per germline, CDR1 SGHDN and CDR2 FVKESK. This TCR was sampled from a man aged 45-65 years in good health and CMV-seronegative. Sequencing was performed on PBMCs. The gene calls are TRBV14 and TRBJ2-2; possibly TRBD2 for D (5 bases). The CDR3 DNA follows: TGTGCCAGCAGCCATAGAGGGAGGCTGTTTTTT. This encodes CASSHRGRLFF.